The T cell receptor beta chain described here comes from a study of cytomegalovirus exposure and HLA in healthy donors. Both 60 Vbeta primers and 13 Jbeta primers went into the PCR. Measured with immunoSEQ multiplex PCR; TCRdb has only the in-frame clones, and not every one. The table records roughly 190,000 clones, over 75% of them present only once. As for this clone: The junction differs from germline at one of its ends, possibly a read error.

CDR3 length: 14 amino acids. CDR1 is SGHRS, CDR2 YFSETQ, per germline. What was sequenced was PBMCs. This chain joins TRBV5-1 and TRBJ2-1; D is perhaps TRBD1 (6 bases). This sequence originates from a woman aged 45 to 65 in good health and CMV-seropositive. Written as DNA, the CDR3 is TGCGCCAGTAGCTTCAGGGACATTTACAATGAGCAGTTCTTC. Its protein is CASSFRDIYNEQFF.